The rows below give T cell receptor beta chains drawn from one sample of a study of T cell changes during pregnancy in multiple sclerosis. The assay was immunoSEQ multiplex PCR, and TCRdb's table has in-frame clones only and misses some. The sample consists of 25,000 to 30,000 clones, 89% of them appearing once. The sequencing here drew on CD4+ T cells from peripheral blood mononuclear cells, taken in the first trimester of pregnancy. Every receptor here comes from a female donor in good health, enrolled as a control in a pregnancy study. Both conserved end residues are part of each CDR3. D genes are given only for firm matches. The size entry is marked missing in some rows and otherwise reads once, few, many or a size class.

J: TRBJ1-6
size: NA
V: TRBV6-1
D: NA
CDR3: CASSSKSNSPLHF
DNA: TGTGCCAGTTCGTCTAAAAGTAATTCACCCCTCCACTTT

J: TRBJ1-2
size: NA
V: TRBV5-1
D: TRBD1
CDR3: CASSLGEWTGPAGYTF
DNA: TGCGCCAGCAGCTTGGGGGAATGGACAGGGCCGGCTGGCTACACCTTC

J: TRBJ2-1
size: NA
V: TRBV2
D: NA
CDR3: CATNPSDYSYNEQFF
DNA: TGTGCCACAAATCCTAGCGACTACTCCTACAATGAGCAGTTCTTC

J: TRBJ2-7
size: NA
V: TRBV4-1
D: TRBD2
CDR3: CASSHQGLAIPYEQYF
DNA: TGCGCCAGCAGCCACCAGGGACTAGCAATCCCCTACGAGCAGTACTTC

J: TRBJ1-3
size: once
V: TRBV5-1
D: TRBD1
CDR3: CASSLGDRDGNTIYF
DNA: TGCGCCAGCAGCTTGGGGGACAGGGATGGAAACACCATATATTTT

J: TRBJ1-1
size: NA
V: TRBV7-2
D: NA
CDR3: CASSRGPGDTEAFF
DNA: TGTGCCAGCAGCAGGGGCCCGGGGGACACTGAAGCTTTCTTT

J: TRBJ2-7
size: NA
V: TRBV18
D: NA
CDR3: CASSPQGSSSYEQYF
DNA: TGTGCCAGCTCACCCCAGGGTTCTAGCTCCTACGAGCAGTACTTC

J: TRBJ1-1
size: NA
V: TRBV6-1
D: TRBD1
CDR3: CASRPRQGVNTEAFF
DNA: TGTGCCAGCAGACCTCGACAGGGGGTGAACACTGAAGCTTTCTTT

J: TRBJ1-2
size: NA
V: TRBV2
D: NA
CDR3: CASTPTAGPGAYGYTF
DNA: TGTGCCAGCACCCCGACGGCAGGGCCAGGGGCCTATGGCTACACCTTC

J: TRBJ1-6
size: NA
V: TRBV2
D: NA
CDR3: CARREGDYNSPLHF
DNA: TGTGCCAGGAGGGAGGGGGACTATAATTCACCCCTCCACTTT